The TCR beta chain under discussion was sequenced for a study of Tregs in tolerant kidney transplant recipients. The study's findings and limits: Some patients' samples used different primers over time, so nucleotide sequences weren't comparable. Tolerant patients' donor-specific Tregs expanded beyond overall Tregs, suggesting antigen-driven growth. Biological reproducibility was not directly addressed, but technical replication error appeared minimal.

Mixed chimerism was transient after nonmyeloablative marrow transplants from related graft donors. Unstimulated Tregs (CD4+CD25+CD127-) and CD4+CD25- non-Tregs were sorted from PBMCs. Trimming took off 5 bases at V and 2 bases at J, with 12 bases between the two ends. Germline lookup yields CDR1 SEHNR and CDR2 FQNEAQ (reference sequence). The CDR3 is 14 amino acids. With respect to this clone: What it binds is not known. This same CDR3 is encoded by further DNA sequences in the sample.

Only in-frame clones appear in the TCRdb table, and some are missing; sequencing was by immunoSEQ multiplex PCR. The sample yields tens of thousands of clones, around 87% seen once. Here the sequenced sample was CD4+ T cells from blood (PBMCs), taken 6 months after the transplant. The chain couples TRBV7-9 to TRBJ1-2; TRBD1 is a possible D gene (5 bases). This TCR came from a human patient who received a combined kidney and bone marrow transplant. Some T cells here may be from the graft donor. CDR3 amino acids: CASSPSGGNYGYTF. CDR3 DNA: TGTGCCAGCAGCCCCAGCGGGGGAAACTATGGCTACACCTTC.